These 16 T cell receptor beta chains originate from one sample sequenced in a study of T-cell reconstitution after alpha-beta-depleted transplantation in children. A TCRbeta library incorporating unique molecular identifiers was prepared. TCRdb ran MiXCR on the PCR reads and lists one entry per CDR3 protein. Of over 200,000 distinct CDR3 sequences listed, about a tenth are singletons. The specimen comprised PBMCs from the stem cell graft donor, sampled from the stem cell graft. These receptors came from a human donor who donated a stem cell graft to a child with acute lymphoblastic leukemia.

In its sample, this clonotype was seen many times. J is TRBJ1-5 and V is TRBV20-1, with D hard to call. V was pared by 5 bases and J by 0 bases, with 14 bases between. The CDR3 length is 15 residues. Germline loops: CDR1 DFQATT, CDR2 SNEGSKA (reference sequence). Here the CDR3 DNA reads TGCAGTGCTTTGCTCAGGAGGAGTAGCAATCAGCCCCAGCATTTT. It yields the protein CSALLRRSSNQPQHF.

Ten or more counts support this clonotype. J is TRBJ2-1 and V is TRBV3-1; D may be TRBD2 (6 bases). The germline V gene has CDR1 LGHDT and CDR2 YNNKEL (reference sequence). The V end was cut by 1 base, the J end by 7 bases, with 14 bases between. CDR3 size: 15 residues. In DNA, the CDR3 is TGTGCCAGCAGCCAAGGGCTCGGTGGGAGGAATGAGCAGTTCTTC. It translates to CASSQGLGGRNEQFF.

This clonotype was seen more than once but under ten times. The genes are TRBV11-2 and TRBJ2-3; 16 bases agree with TRBD2. This CDR3 has 18 amino acids. V was pared by 4 bases and J by 2 bases, with 6 bases of the junction left unmatched. The V gene's germline CDR1 is SGHAT and CDR2 FQNNGV. CDR3 protein: CASSSGLAGGLDTDTQYF. The CDR3 DNA sequence: TGTGCCAGCAGCTCGGGACTAGCGGGGGGGCTAGACACAGATACGCAGTATTTT.

CDR3 DNA: TGTGCCAGCAGCTTAGTCGTACGGGGGACACTCTATGGCTACACCTTC. Translating it yields CASSLVVRGTLYGYTF. The rearrangement joins TRBV7-9 to TRBJ1-2; a possible D gene is TRBD1 (6 bases). CDR1 SEHNR and CDR2 FQNEAQ come from the germline V gene (reference sequence). The length of the CDR3 is 16 residues. The V end was cut by 1 base, the J end by 4 bases, with 16 bases between.

This clonotype was found many times. CDR3 bases: TGTGCCACCAGCAGAGAAAATGACATGACAAATGAGCAGTTCTTC. As protein: CATSRENDMTNEQFF. The chain is built from TRBV15 and TRBJ2-1, with D uncertain. V lost 0 bases to trimming and J lost 7 bases, with 13 bases between them. The germline CDR1 and CDR2 sequences are LNHNV and YYDKDF (reference sequence). CDR3 length: 15 residues.

This clonotype turned up a few times. V and J are TRBV10-3 and TRBJ2-2, with 7 positions matching TRBD1. The CDR3 is 15 amino acids. Germline CDR1 reads ENHRY; CDR2 reads SYGVKD. Trimming removed 7 bases from V and 1 base from J; junction bases left unmatched: 6. DNA of the CDR3: TGTGCCATCAAACGGACAGGAGGGAACACCGGGGAGCTGTTTTTT. Translating gives CAIKRTGGNTGELFF.

This clonotype was counted ten times or more. This chain's CDR3 is CASNLSHEQFF. As DNA, the CDR3 is TGCGCCAGCAACCTCTCCCATGAGCAGTTCTTC. The chain has TRBV10-1 and TRBJ2-1; D gene uncertain. Trimming removed 7 bases at V and 8 bases at J, with 9 bases between. This CDR3 has 11 residues. Germline V gene data show CDR1 as WNHNN and CDR2 as SYGVQD (reference sequence).

This clonotype was seen at least ten times. The chain uses TRBV10-3 and TRBJ2-3; the D gene is possibly TRBD2 (7 bases). Looked up from germline, CDR1 is ENHRY and CDR2 is SYGVKD. The CDR3 extends over 15 amino acids. The V gene lost 11 bases and the J gene lost 1 base, with 19 bases spanning the gap. CDR3 DNA: TGTGCCGCCGAGGGGGGGGCCAAGGGCACAGATACGCAGTATTTT. Protein: CAAEGGAKGTDTQYF.

The gene calls are TRBV7-6 and TRBJ1-2; weak D call: TRBD1 (5 bases). The CDR3 totals 16 residues. Looked up from germline, CDR1 is SGHVS and CDR2 is FNYEAQ. Between the trimmed V and J ends, which lost 1 base and 6 bases, there was a span of 18 bases. The CDR3 region is CASSLEAGGSVHGYTF. The CDR3 region has the DNA TGTGCCAGCAGCTTAGAGGCCGGGGGGTCAGTCCATGGCTACACCTTC.

This clonotype was seen a handful of times. The rearrangement links TRBV27 to TRBJ1-2; no clear D gene. The germline CDR1 and CDR2 sequences are MNHEY and SMNVEV (reference sequence). The V end was cut by 6 bases, the J end by 8 bases, with 19 bases between. The length of the CDR3 is 14 residues. CDR3 protein: CASRPPGLLGGYTF. CDR3 sequence (DNA): TGTGCCAGCAGGCCTCCGGGCCTTTTGGGCGGCTACACCTTC.

V usage is TRBV18 and J usage is TRBJ1-1; D not certain. Germline assignment: CDR1 KGHSH and CDR2 LQKENI. The germline V and J ends were trimmed by 4 bases and 3 bases, with 9 bases remaining between them. CDR3 size: 13 residues. The CDR3 region is CASSQGEDTEAFF. DNA of the CDR3: TGTGCCAGCTCACAGGGTGAGGACACTGAAGCTTTCTTT.

In its sample, this clonotype was seen many times. The CDR3 DNA follows: TGCGCCAGCAGCTTGGCCGCGGTTAACACTGAAGCTTTCTTT. Translated, it gives CASSLAAVNTEAFF. The chain combines TRBV5-1 with TRBJ1-1; no clear D. The CDR3 has 14 amino acids. The germline V gene has CDR1 SGHRS and CDR2 YFSETQ. V lost 0 bases and J lost 2, with 8 bases in between.

The chain uses TRBV27 and TRBJ2-3, with D perhaps TRBD2 (6 bases). The germline V gene encodes CDR1 MNHEY and CDR2 SMNVEV (reference sequence). V lost 4 bases and J 12 bases, leaving 11 bases between the germline ends. The CDR3 runs 11 residues. CDR3 protein: CASSSYGSQYF. The CDR3 nucleotides are TGTGCCAGCAGTTCATACGGGAGTCAGTATTTT.

The chain uses TRBV6-1 and TRBJ1-4; D uncertain. With 5 bases removed from V and 0 bases from J, the gap between germline ends came to 10 bases. The CDR3 loop spans 15 amino acids. Per the germline V gene, CDR1 is MNHNS and CDR2 is SASEGT. The CDR3 sequence is CASSSGFATNEKLFF. The CDR3 DNA is TGTGCCAGCAGTTCAGGCTTCGCAACTAATGAAAAACTGTTTTTT.

The genes are TRBV5-4 and TRBJ2-4; no clear D. Trimming pared 1 base from V and 6 bases from J, leaving 14 bases between. Germline V gene sequence: CDR1 SGHNT, CDR2 YYREEE (reference sequence). This CDR3 contains 15 residues. CDR3 nucleotides: TGTGCCAGCAGCTTGTCGGAGCGAGGACGAAACATTCAGTACTTC. Encoded protein: CASSLSERGRNIQYF.

The sample holds many counts of this clonotype. J is TRBJ1-1 and V is TRBV29-1, with D hard to call. Germline V CDR1 and CDR2: SQVTM, ANQGSEA. The CDR3 totals 10 residues. V was pared by 7 bases and J by 4 bases, with 7 bases between. The chain's CDR3 is CSASTTEAFF. Written as DNA, the CDR3 is TGCAGCGCCAGTACCACTGAAGCTTTCTTT. Drawing the rest from reference TRBV29-1 and TRBJ1-1, the complete variable domain is SAVISQKPSRDICQRGTSLTIQCQVDSQVTMMFWYRQQPGQSLTLIATANQGSEATYESGFVIDKFPISRPNLTFSTLTVSNMSPEDSSIYLCSASTTEAFFGQGTRLTVV.